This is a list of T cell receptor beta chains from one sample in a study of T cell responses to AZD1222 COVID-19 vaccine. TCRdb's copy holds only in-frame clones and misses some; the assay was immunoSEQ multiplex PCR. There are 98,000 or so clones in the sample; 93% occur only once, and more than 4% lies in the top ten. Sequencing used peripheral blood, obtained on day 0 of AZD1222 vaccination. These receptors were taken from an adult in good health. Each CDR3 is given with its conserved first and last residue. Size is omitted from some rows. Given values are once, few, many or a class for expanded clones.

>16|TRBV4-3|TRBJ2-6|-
CASSQNRGSGANVLTF
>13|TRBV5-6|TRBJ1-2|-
CASSPGGEYGYTF
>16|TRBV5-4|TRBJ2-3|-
CASSPTLGGGTDTQYF
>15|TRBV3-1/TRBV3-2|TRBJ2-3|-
CASSHTGTGTDTQYF
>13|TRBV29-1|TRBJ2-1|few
CSVGPDLYNEQFF
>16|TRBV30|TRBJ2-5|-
CAWSVGGRAGQETQYF
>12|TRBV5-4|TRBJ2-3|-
CASGRFDDTQYF
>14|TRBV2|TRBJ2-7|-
CASNVGAYSYEQYF
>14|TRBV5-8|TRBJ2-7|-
CASSRGQGAYEQYF
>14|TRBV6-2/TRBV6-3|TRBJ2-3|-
CASSQPDQTDTQYF
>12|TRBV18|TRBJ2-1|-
CASSQDRGEQFF
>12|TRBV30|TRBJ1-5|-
CAWNQGVQPQHF